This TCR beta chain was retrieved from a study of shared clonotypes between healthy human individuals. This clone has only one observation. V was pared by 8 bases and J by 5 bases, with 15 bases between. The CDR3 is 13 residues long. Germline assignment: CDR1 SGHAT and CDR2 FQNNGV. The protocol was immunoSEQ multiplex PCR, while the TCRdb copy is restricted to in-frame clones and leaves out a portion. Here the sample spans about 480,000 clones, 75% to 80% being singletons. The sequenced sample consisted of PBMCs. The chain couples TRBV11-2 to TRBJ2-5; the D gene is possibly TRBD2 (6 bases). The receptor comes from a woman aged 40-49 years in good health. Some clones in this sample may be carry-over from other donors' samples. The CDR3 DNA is TGTGCCAGCGGCAAGACTAGTTATGAGACCCAGTACTTC. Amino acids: CASGKTSYETQYF.